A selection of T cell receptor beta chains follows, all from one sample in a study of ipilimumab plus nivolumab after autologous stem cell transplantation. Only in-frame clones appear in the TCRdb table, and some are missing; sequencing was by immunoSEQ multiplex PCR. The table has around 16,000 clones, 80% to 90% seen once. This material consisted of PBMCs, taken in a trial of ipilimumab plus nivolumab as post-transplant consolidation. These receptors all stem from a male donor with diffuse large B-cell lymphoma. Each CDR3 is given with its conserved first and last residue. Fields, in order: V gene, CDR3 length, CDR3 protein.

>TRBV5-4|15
CASSLGNLGPGELFF
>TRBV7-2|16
CASSDGTSGGEETQYF
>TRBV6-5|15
CASSSLTSGNYEQYF
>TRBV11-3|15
CASSLATGTSEEQYF
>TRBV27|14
CASTPHGGLYGYTF
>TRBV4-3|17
CASSQGGGRPTNSPLHF
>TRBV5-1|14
CASSLRGGAYEQYF
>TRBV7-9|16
CASSSRPGQGINEQFF
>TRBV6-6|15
CASSYLGGSNQPQHF
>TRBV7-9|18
CASSSPSGDRQINEKLFF
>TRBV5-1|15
CASNPSGGAGNEQFF
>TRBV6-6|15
CASSYSMVGFTEAFF
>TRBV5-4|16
CASSSTGQGGTSPLHF
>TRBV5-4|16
CASSLARRGGYNEQFF
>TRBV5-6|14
CASSLSGSSYEQYF
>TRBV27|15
CASSYGRRSTDTQYF
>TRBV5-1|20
CASSASGTGGHSGRQETQYF
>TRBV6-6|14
CASSQGQMNTEAFF
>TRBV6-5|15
CASNGLSSGANVLTF
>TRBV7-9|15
CASSPGQGEHYGYTF
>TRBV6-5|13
CASSYVGLGGYTF
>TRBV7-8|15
CASSLRQRGQETQYF
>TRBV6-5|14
CASSTGTVNQPQHF
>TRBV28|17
CASSLGTAGGIGGELFF
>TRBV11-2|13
CASSSYVTYEQYF